Given below is one T cell receptor (beta chain) in context. What antigen it recognizes has not been identified. No much larger clonotype is one base removed from it; base qualities were not supplied. One collaborating source in Seattle enrolled patients during active infection and followed them longitudinally through the course of disease. Whole blood was collected in K2EDTA tubes by collaborating institutions according to the institutions' own protocols. For TCRbeta analysis, collaborators shipped samples in one of three forms: frozen whole blood, isolated PBMCs, or DNA extracted from either of those sample types. This specimen belongs to a study of blood T cell repertoires in COVID-19 (dated by TCRdb to the early 2020s). The study in broad terms: Samples from collaborators originated in the United States, Italy and Spain and spanned both the acute and convalescent phases of COVID-19. Where available, HLA class I and class II types were taken from metadata supplied by the sample provider and were not determined by assay-based typing. A freely available public database, intended as a resource for researchers studying the immune response to SARS-CoV-2, is where the repertoires were released. The material from the prospective study consisted of cDNA or gDNA derived from T cells, B-cell-depleted T cells, or PBMCs. The samples were drawn from two sources: the first 160 participants of the ongoing ImmuneRACE study, and 1,200 or so subjects contributed by 6 global collaborators. Nearly every sample came with metadata listing a de-identified subject ID, COVID-19 status, age in years and sex. Subjects who had been exposed to COVID-19, were actively infected with it, or had recovered from it provided the deeply sampled blood TCRbeta repertoires that made up the dataset. What the study reported, not specific to this receptor: The quantity of clinical and demographic metadata differed by source and by participant and was supplied without curation.

The immunoSEQ Assay, a bias-controlled multiplex PCR, was used to amplify TCRbeta CDR3 regions from genomic DNA. As for how the authors treated the data: The number of nucleated cells in each sample was estimated from the amplification of reference gene primers within the assay. To quantify the absolute abundance of each unique TCRbeta CDR3 rearrangement, sequence reads were collapsed and filtered. For each sample, productive Simpson clonality was calculated by taking the square root of Simpson's diversity index across productive rearrangements. TCRdb's version of the immuneACCESS table is confined to in-frame rearrangements and falls short of the full clone set. An unresolved V gene accounts for under half of the shortfall where checked; the remainder is of unknown origin. The DNA gave D and trimming, while V, J and clone size come from that table. A total of roughly 410,000 clones appear in this sample, approximately 87% of them only once. 2.3% of the sample is taken by the ten largest.

The CDR3 goes from the cysteine to the phenylalanine over 14 residues. CDR3 DNA is the only sequence kept; it has 42 bases, read in frame from the first base. The junction carries 14 bases between V and J, which are trimmed by 5 bases and 9 bases respectively. The germline V gene specifies SNHLY as CDR1 and FYNNEI as CDR2. This clonotype was sampled from a woman aged 55-70 years with COVID-19, enrolled during active disease. The sequenced material came from peripheral blood. This chain joins TRBV2 to TRBJ1-6; too little of a D gene remains to name it. The CDR3 reads CASSRRGLGSPLHF. The nucleotides read TGTGCCAGCAGTAGGAGAGGGTTGGGTTCACCCCTCCACTTT.